The 24 T cell receptor beta chains below all came from one sample that was sequenced in a study of blood T cell repertoires in COVID-19. The method was immunoSEQ multiplex PCR; TCRdb's version includes in-frame clones alone and lacks a portion of them. The table lists about 380,000 clones, over 65% of them singletons. Input material: peripheral blood. Receptors originate from a human donor with acute or convalescent COVID-19. The donor label of this sample is uncertain.

The chain joins TRBV29-1 to TRBJ1-4, with 9 bases that match TRBD1. V shed 4 bases, J shed 7 bases, and the junction held 4 bases outside the gene matches. Germline V gene lookup returns CDR1 SQVTM and CDR2 ANQGSEA. CDR3 length equals 13 residues. CDR3 coding DNA: TGCAGCGTTGCGGACAGGGGCATTGAAAAACTGTTTTTT. Translating gives CSVADRGIEKLFF.

The chain couples TRBV30 to TRBJ1-1, with D tentatively TRBD1 (5 bases). CDR1 is GTSNPN and CDR2 is SVGIG in the germline V gene (reference sequence). CDR3 length equals 19 residues. The V gene lost 1 base and the J gene lost 1 base, with 25 bases spanning the gap. The DNA of the CDR3 is TGTGCCTGGAGTGCACCCCCTTGGGGGAGGCGTGAGGGGAACACTGAAGCTTTCTTT. Residues: CAWSAPPWGRREGNTEAFF. Variable domain in full (rest from reference TRBV30 and TRBJ1-1): SQTIHQWPATLVQPVGSPLSLECTVEGTSNPNLYWYRQAAGRGLQLLFYSVGIGQISSEVPQNLSASRPQDRQFILSSKKLLLSDSGFYLCAWSAPPWGRREGNTEAFFGQGTRLTVV.

The chain couples TRBV2 to TRBJ2-1; D may be TRBD2 (7 bases). CDR1 and CDR2 (germline): SNHLY, FYNNEI. Trimming cost V 8 bases and J 4 bases, with 24 bases left between them. The CDR3 spans 17 residues. This CDR3 reads CASAREGGTWDYNEQFF. CDR3 in DNA: TGTGCCAGCGCGAGAGAGGGGGGGACTTGGGATTACAATGAGCAGTTCTTC.

The V and J genes are TRBV19 and TRBJ2-7; 12 nucleotides align to TRBD2. The germline V gene encodes CDR1 LNHDA and CDR2 SQIVND (reference sequence). This CDR3 comprises 14 residues. V lost 5 bases to trimming and J lost 5 bases; unmatched junction nucleotides: 4. CDR3 coding DNA: TGTGCCAGTAGTGCTCGACTAGCGGGGGACGAGCAGTACTTC. Its protein product is CASSARLAGDEQYF.

The chain is built from TRBV2 and TRBJ1-2; D ambiguous. Per the germline V gene, CDR1 is SNHLY and CDR2 is FYNNEI. Trimming pared 8 bases from V and 3 bases from J, leaving 10 bases between. The CDR3 is made up of 12 amino acids. Here the CDR3 DNA reads TGTGCCAGCGCTCGTACGGACTATGGCTACACCTTC. Protein product: CASARTDYGYTF.

This clone turned up a few times. V is TRBV5-5 and J is TRBJ1-5; no clear D gene. Trimming shortened V by 3 bases and J by 5 bases, and 12 bases separated the two germline ends. The CDR3 runs to 14 residues. Germline assignment: CDR1 SGHKS and CDR2 YYEKEE (reference sequence). The CDR3 loop is CASSSQLDYQPQHF. As DNA, the CDR3 is TGTGCCAGCAGCTCACAACTGGACTATCAGCCCCAGCATTTT. Together with reference TRBV5-5 and TRBJ1-5, the CDR3 gives the full variable domain: DAGVTQSPTHLIKTRGQQVTLRCSPISGHKSVSWYQQVLGQGPQFIFQYYEKEERGRGNFPDRFSARQFPNYSSELNVNALLLGDSALYLCASSSQLDYQPQHFGDGTRLSIL.

The rearrangement links TRBV28 to TRBJ2-7; tentatively, D is TRBD1 (5 bases). The CDR3 spans 15 residues. Trimming shortened V by 2 bases and J by 6 bases, and 17 bases separated the two germline ends. The germline gives CDR1 MDHEN, CDR2 SYDVKM. The CDR3: CASSLVGRVRREQYF. The CDR3 bases are TGTGCCAGCAGTTTAGTTGGCAGGGTCCGTCGCGAGCAGTACTTC.

The chain's CDR3 is CASSLAAKTGELFF. The CDR3 DNA is TGTGCCAGCAGCTTAGCGGCCAAAACCGGGGAGCTGTTTTTT. The chain combines TRBV7-7 with TRBJ2-2; D is unresolved. Per germline, CDR1 SSHAT and CDR2 FNYEAQ (reference sequence). V lost 0 bases and J 5 bases, leaving 7 bases between the germline ends. The CDR3 extends over 14 amino acids.

This clone was recorded only once. This sequence joins TRBV7-2 and TRBJ1-5; D is ambiguous. Between the trimmed V and J ends, which lost 3 bases and 0 bases, there was a span of 9 bases. The CDR3 is 15 residues long. Germline V lookup: CDR1 SGHTA, CDR2 FQGNSA. CDR3 sequence (DNA): TGTGCCAGCAGCTTGAACAGAGATAGCAATCAGCCCCAGCATTTT. Protein: CASSLNRDSNQPQHF.

The chain carries TRBV29-1 and TRBJ1-3, with 7 bases matching TRBD1. CDR3 length: 13 residues. Germline lookup yields CDR1 SQVTM and CDR2 ANQGSEA. Trimming at V came to 7 bases and at J to 4 bases, leaving 7 bases not matched to a gene. The CDR3 sequence is CSAKGQTGNTIYF. CDR3 nucleotide sequence: TGCAGCGCAAAGGGACAGACAGGAAACACCATATATTTT.

The gene calls are TRBV2 and TRBJ1-4; TRBD1 is a possible D gene (5 bases). This CDR3 is 14 amino acids long. V was shortened by 4 bases and J by 7 bases, with 13 bases between the two germline ends. Germline V gives CDR1 SNHLY, CDR2 FYNNEI. In DNA form, the CDR3 reads TGTGCCAGCAGTGTCGTAGGGGCGAGTGAAAAACTGTTTTTT. Protein: CASSVVGASEKLFF.

This rearrangement joins TRBV7-9 to TRBJ2-5, with 9 nucleotides matching TRBD2. CDR1 and CDR2 (germline): SEHNR, FQNEAQ (reference sequence). V was pared by 5 bases and J by 3 bases, with 10 bases of the junction left unmatched. The CDR3 contains 16 residues. CDR3 nucleotides: TGTGCCAGCAGCCCCAAGCGGGAGGAGAGGGAAGAGACCCAGTACTTC. It codes for CASSPKREEREETQYF.

This chain uses TRBV7-2 with TRBJ2-1, with 10 bases aligning to TRBD2. CDR1 and CDR2 (germline): SGHTA, FQGNSA. The ends lost 0 bases at V and 8 bases at J; junction bases unmatched: 10. This CDR3 region has 17 residues. CDR3 coding DNA: TGTGCCAGCAGCTTAGCCTCGAGCGGGGGGGCGGCGGATGAGCAGTTCTTC. It codes for CASSLASSGGAADEQFF.

The table lists this clone with a few counts. This chain joins TRBV29-1 and TRBJ1-2; TRBD1 matches at 9 bases. The length of the CDR3 is 11 residues. The junction had 5 bases not matched to a gene; V was cut back by 5 bases and J by 10 bases. Germline V gene sequence: CDR1 SQVTM, CDR2 ANQGSEA. CDR3 region: CSVRTGEDYTF. The CDR3 nucleotides are TGCAGCGTTCGGACAGGGGAAGACTACACCTTC.

This chain links TRBV2 with TRBJ1-1, with 10 bases lining up with TRBD1. With V trimmed by 5 bases and J by 5 bases, 11 bases remained unmatched. This CDR3 has 16 residues. The germline V gene encodes CDR1 SNHLY and CDR2 FYNNEI. CDR3 region: CASSQDGGDRGTEAFF. The CDR3 coding sequence is TGTGCCAGCAGTCAAGACGGAGGGGACAGGGGAACTGAAGCTTTCTTT.

The chain joins TRBV5-1 to TRBJ2-6; 8 nucleotides line up with TRBD1. Germline V gene data show CDR1 as SGHRS and CDR2 as YFSETQ. The CDR3 sequence is 17 residues long. V lost 5 bases, J lost 0 bases, and 7 bases stayed unmatched. The CDR3 nucleotides are TGCGCCAGCAGTTCCGGGACAGGATTCTCTGGGGCCAACGTCCTGACTTTC. Its protein product is CASSSGTGFSGANVLTF.

The V call is TRBV23-1, the J call TRBJ1-2, with D perhaps matching TRBD1 (5 bases). TRBV23-1 is given ORF status, its function remaining uncertain. This CDR3 contains 14 residues. Trimming stripped 3 bases from V and 5 bases from J, with 13 bases between. The CDR3 coding sequence is TGCGCCAGCAGTCATAGGAGCGGGGGGTATGGCTACACCTTC. This gives the protein CASSHRSGGYGYTF.

The rearrangement joins TRBV18 to TRBJ1-4; D ambiguous. The CDR3 contains 16 residues. Trimming cost V 3 bases and J 0 bases, with 11 bases left between them. The germline V gene has CDR1 KGHSH and CDR2 LQKENI. CDR3 sequence reads: CASSPQATATNEKLFF. The CDR3 DNA reads as TGTGCCAGCTCACCCCAAGCAACGGCAACTAATGAAAAACTGTTTTTT.

The chain recombines TRBV5-1 with TRBJ2-7; tentative D call: TRBD1 (6 bases). CDR1 and CDR2 (germline): SGHRS, YFSETQ. V shed 4 bases and J shed 0 bases, with 20 bases lying between them. This CDR3 is 17 amino acids long. The CDR3 spells CASSPRPTQGPSYEQYF. The CDR3 nucleotides are TGCGCCAGCAGCCCCCGACCCACACAGGGCCCCTCCTACGAGCAGTACTTC.

The J gene is TRBJ1-4, the V gene TRBV5-4, with D maybe TRBD1 (6 bases). The CDR3 consists of 14 residues. Trimming cost V 4 bases and J 7 bases, with 14 bases left between them. CDR1 and CDR2 from the germline V gene are SGHNT and YYREEE (reference sequence). This chain's CDR3 is CASSLQGSGEKLFF. In DNA form, the CDR3 reads TGTGCCAGCAGCCTGCAGGGGTCGGGTGAAAAACTGTTTTTT.

The chain recombines TRBV6-5 with TRBJ2-7, with TRBD2 identical over 7 bases. Germline V gene sequence: CDR1 MNHEY, CDR2 SVGAGI. The CDR3 is 15 residues long. With V trimmed by 7 bases and J by 2 bases, 11 bases remained unmatched. The CDR3 DNA reads as TGTGCCAGCAATAGGGAGGGTTTGGGGCCCTACGAGCAGTACTTC. Translation: CASNREGLGPYEQYF.

The CDR3 sequence: CASSLEGGTSVNEQFF. The DNA of the CDR3 is TGTGCCAGCAGCTTAGAAGGGGGGACTAGCGTCAATGAGCAGTTCTTC. The J gene is TRBJ2-1, the V gene TRBV7-6; 10 bases are a match to TRBD2. Per germline, CDR1 SGHVS and CDR2 FNYEAQ. CDR3 length equals 16 residues. V lost 1 base, J lost 6 bases, and 6 bases stayed unmatched.

The chain couples TRBV30 to TRBJ2-1; 8 bases align to TRBD1. Looked up from germline, CDR1 is GTSNPN and CDR2 is SVGIG (reference sequence). The CDR3 has 13 amino acids. With V trimmed by 3 bases and J by 10 bases, 8 bases remained unmatched. CDR3 amino acids: CAWSGTGLREQFF. For the CDR3, the DNA is TGTGCCTGGAGCGGGACAGGCCTTCGGGAGCAGTTCTTC. Complete variable domain (other parts from reference TRBV30 and TRBJ2-1): SQTIHQWPATLVQPVGSPLSLECTVEGTSNPNLYWYRQAAGRGLQLLFYSVGIGQISSEVPQNLSASRPQDRQFILSSKKLLLSDSGFYLCAWSGTGLREQFFGPGTRLTVL.

The genes are TRBV3-1 (or the pseudogene TRBV3-2) and TRBJ1-1; D not resolved. V lost 2 bases and J lost 6, with 13 bases in between. This CDR3 is built from 14 residues. Germline V gene sequence: CDR1 LGHDT, CDR2 YNNKEL (reference sequence). The CDR3 sequence is CASSQTMESAEAFF. Here the CDR3 DNA reads TGTGCCAGCAGCCAAACGATGGAGTCAGCTGAAGCTTTCTTT.